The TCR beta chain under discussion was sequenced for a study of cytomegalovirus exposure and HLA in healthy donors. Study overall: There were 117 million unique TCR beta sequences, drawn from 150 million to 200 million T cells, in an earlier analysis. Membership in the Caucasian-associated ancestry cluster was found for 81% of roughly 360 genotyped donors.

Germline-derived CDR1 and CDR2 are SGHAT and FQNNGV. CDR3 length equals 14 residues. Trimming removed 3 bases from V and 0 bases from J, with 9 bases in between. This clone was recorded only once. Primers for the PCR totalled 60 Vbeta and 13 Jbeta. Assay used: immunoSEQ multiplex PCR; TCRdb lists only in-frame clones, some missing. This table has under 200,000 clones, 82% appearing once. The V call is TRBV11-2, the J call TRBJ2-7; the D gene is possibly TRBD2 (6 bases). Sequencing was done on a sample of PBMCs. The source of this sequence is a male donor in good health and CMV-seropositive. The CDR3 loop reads CASSFVGSSYEQYF. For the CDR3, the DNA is TGTGCCAGCAGCTTCGTCGGGAGCTCCTACGAGCAGTACTTC.